Listed below are T cell receptor beta chains from one sample, sequenced in a study of T-cell reconstitution after alpha-beta-depleted transplantation in children. MiXCR, run by TCRdb on the PCR reads, gives a single entry per CDR3 protein. This table holds about 78,000 distinct CDR3 sequences, over 12% found once. The sequencing here drew on PBMCs, mostly from graft donor cells, taken 180 days after TCRalphabeta/CD19-depleted stem cell transplant. All receptors derive from a male patient between 2 and 10 years old who had a stem cell transplant for acute lymphoblastic leukemia, so the T cells may come from the graft donor. Both conserved end residues are part of each CDR3. The D gene is left open where the match is weak. Size tells how often a clone was seen (once, few, many) or the class of an expanded clone, and some rows leave it out.

D gene	J gene	clone size	V gene	CDR3 DNA	CDR3 protein
-	TRBJ1-2	many	TRBV7-2	TGTGCCAGCACCCGTCCCACCGACAGCCATGGCTACACCTTC	CASTRPTDSHGYTF
-	TRBJ1-4	-	TRBV7-9	TGTGCCAGCAGCTTAGGCCGCTCGCCTAATGAAAAACTGTTTTTT	CASSLGRSPNEKLFF
TRBD2	TRBJ2-1	-	TRBV7-2	TGTGCCAGCAGTCCCCGAAGCGGGAGGATTTTCAATGAGCAGTTCTTC	CASSPRSGRIFNEQFF
-	TRBJ2-7	few	TRBV9	TGTGCCAGCAGCCCGGCGGACAGATACTACGAGCAGTACTTC	CASSPADRYYEQYF
-	TRBJ1-1	-	TRBV6-1	TGTGCCAGCAGTGGAGAGACGGAGCGTGAAGCTTTCTTT	CASSGETEREAFF
-	TRBJ1-1	-	TRBV12-3/TRBV12-4	TGTGCCAGCAGCCCACGCCCCCTAACTGAAGCTTTCTTT	CASSPRPLTEAFF
-	TRBJ1-2	-	TRBV20-1	TGCAGTCCGCGGGGGGATGAAGTATATGGCTACACCTTC	CSPRGDEVYGYTF
-	TRBJ2-3	few	TRBV6-4	TGTGCCAGCAGTGTCATAAGGGGGGATACGCAGTATTTT	CASSVIRGDTQYF
-	TRBJ2-7	-	TRBV9	TGTGCCAGCAGCGTAGAGGACTACGAGCAGTACTTC	CASSVEDYEQYF
-	TRBJ1-5	many	TRBV10-3	TGTGCCATCATCCCGCAGAGGGAGAGCAATCAGCCCCAGCATTTT	CAIIPQRESNQPQHF
-	TRBJ2-3	once	TRBV9	TGTGCCAGCAGCGTAGCCGATACGCTGTATTTT	CASSVADTLYF
-	TRBJ2-3	few	TRBV20-1	TGCAGTGCTATCATTTCGGATACGCAGTATTTT	CSAIISDTQYF
TRBD1	TRBJ2-7	-	TRBV20-1	TGCAGTGCTCTCCGGGACAGGACCACCTACGAGCAGTACTTC	CSALRDRTTYEQYF
-	TRBJ1-5	few	TRBV7-9	TGTGCCAGCAGCTTAGTTGGGGGCAATCAGCCCCAGCATTTT	CASSLVGGNQPQHF
-	TRBJ2-2	few	TRBV5-4	TGTGCCAGCAGCTTGGCCGGGACTTTCGGGGAGCTGTTTTTT	CASSLAGTFGELFF
TRBD1	TRBJ1-4	few	TRBV7-8	TGTGCCAGCAGCACCGGACAGGGGGCCCTTAATGAAAAACTGTTTTTT	CASSTGQGALNEKLFF
-	TRBJ1-5	-	TRBV7-2	TGTGCCAGCAGCTTATTCGGCAGGGCCGGACAGCCCCAGCATTTT	CASSLFGRAGQPQHF
-	TRBJ1-6	-	TRBV6-2/TRBV6-3	TGTGCCAGCAGTTATTGGAACAGTCGGAATTCACCCCTCCACTTT	CASSYWNSRNSPLHF
-	TRBJ1-1	-	TRBV5-1	TGCGCCAGCAGCTTGGTCTCGGCAGCCGGGGCTGAAGCTTTCTTT	CASSLVSAAGAEAFF
TRBD2	TRBJ2-7	-	TRBV20-1	TGCAGTGCGCCCTACTCCACTAGCGGGGGGCGAGTACACGAGCAGTACTTC	CSAPYSTSGGRVHEQYF
-	TRBJ2-5	-	TRBV7-2	TGTGCCAGCACTCCCCAAACGGGGGAGACCCAGTACTTC	CASTPQTGETQYF
-	TRBJ2-1	many	TRBV27	TGTGCCAGCAGTTTATTGGGAAGTGATGAGCAGTTCTTC	CASSLLGSDEQFF
-	TRBJ2-2	-	TRBV28	TGTGCCAGCAGTTTAAGGTGGGGCGGGGAGCTGTTTTTT	CASSLRWGGELFF
-	TRBJ1-2	-	TRBV7-9	TGTGCCAGCACCTCCATCGAGGGGCCAAACTATGGCTACACCTTC	CASTSIEGPNYGYTF
-	TRBJ1-2	few	TRBV20-1	TGCAGGGGCCCGGGCCCCTGGACGGCTGGCTACACCTTC	CRGPGPWTAGYTF
-	TRBJ2-3	-	TRBV20-1	TGCAGTGCTAGAGATGTATCCGATACGCAGTATTTT	CSARDVSDTQYF
TRBD2	TRBJ2-2	many	TRBV5-1	TGCGCCAGCAGCTTTCAACTAGCGGGAGGGAAAAAAGCCGGGGAGCTGTTTTTT	CASSFQLAGGKKAGELFF
-	TRBJ2-3	few	TRBV25-1	TGTGCCAGCAGTGAATGGGGACTTTACGGTACGCAGTATTTT	CASSEWGLYGTQYF
TRBD1	TRBJ1-5	-	TRBV20-1	TGCAGTGCTAGGGACAGGGGGGATCAGCCCCAGCATTTT	CSARDRGDQPQHF
-	TRBJ1-3	-	TRBV6-6	TGTGCCAGCACCGGGGGTGGTGGAAACACCATATATTTT	CASTGGGGNTIYF
-	TRBJ2-5	many	TRBV5-5	TGTGCCAGCAGCTTGACCCAAGAGACCCAGTACTTC	CASSLTQETQYF
TRBD1	TRBJ2-2	-	TRBV18	TGTGCCAGCTCGCGGACAGGGGGCAGCACCGGGGAGCTGTTTTTT	CASSRTGGSTGELFF
-	TRBJ1-2	-	TRBV6-5	TGTGCCAGCAGTTACTGGGCAGATGATGGCTACACCTTC	CASSYWADDGYTF
TRBD2	TRBJ2-3	-	TRBV13	TGTGCCAGCAGCTTAACAGCGGGAGTGGCAGATACGCAGTATTTT	CASSLTAGVADTQYF
-	TRBJ2-2	-	TRBV7-3	TGTGCCAGCAGCCCGCCGGCGGCGAACACCGGGGAGCTGTTTTTT	CASSPPAANTGELFF
-	TRBJ2-3	-	TRBV7-2	TGTGCCAGCAGCCTTCTTGGGACAGATACGCAGTATTTT	CASSLLGTDTQYF
-	TRBJ2-7	-	TRBV18	TGTGCCAGCTCACCATTTCCGGACGTATCCTACGAGCAGTACTTC	CASSPFPDVSYEQYF
-	TRBJ1-3	-	TRBV7-6	TGTGCCAGCAGCTTAGCGGGGCAACGCACCATATATTTT	CASSLAGQRTIYF
-	TRBJ1-2	few	TRBV15	TGTGCCACCAGCAGACGGGTCTCCGGGCCTAGGGATGGCTACACCTTC	CATSRRVSGPRDGYTF
-	TRBJ2-1	few	TRBV6-5	TGTGCCAGCAGTTACTTCCCGTCGGGGGCCACAGGTGAGCAGTTCTTC	CASSYFPSGATGEQFF